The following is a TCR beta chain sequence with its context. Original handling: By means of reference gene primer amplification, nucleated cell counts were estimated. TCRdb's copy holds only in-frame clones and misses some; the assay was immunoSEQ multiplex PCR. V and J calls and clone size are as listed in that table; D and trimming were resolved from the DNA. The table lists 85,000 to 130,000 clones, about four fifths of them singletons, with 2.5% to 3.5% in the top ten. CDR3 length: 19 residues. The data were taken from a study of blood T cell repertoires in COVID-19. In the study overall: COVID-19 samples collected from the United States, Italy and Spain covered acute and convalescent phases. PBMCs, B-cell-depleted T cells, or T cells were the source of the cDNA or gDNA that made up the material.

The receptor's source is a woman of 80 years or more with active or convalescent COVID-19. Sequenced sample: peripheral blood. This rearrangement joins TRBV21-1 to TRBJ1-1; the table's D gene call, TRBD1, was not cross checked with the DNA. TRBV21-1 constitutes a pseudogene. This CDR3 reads CASSNFIPPETGQNTEAFF. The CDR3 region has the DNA TGTGCCAGCAGCAACTTTATTCCACCTGAGACAGGGCAAAACACTGAAGCTTTCTTT.